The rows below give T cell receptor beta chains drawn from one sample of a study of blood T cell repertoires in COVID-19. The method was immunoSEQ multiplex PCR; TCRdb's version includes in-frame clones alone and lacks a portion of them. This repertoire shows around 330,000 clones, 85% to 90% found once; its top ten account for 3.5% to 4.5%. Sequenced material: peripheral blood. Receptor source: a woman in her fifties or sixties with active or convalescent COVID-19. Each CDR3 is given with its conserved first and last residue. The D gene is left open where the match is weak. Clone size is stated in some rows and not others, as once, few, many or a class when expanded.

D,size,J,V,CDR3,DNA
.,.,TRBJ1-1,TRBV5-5,CASSFFQGSNTEAFF,TGTGCCAGCAGCTTTTTCCAGGGGTCGAACACTGAAGCTTTCTTT
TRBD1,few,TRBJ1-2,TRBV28,CASSGQALYGYTF,TGTGCCAGCAGTGGACAGGCCCTCTATGGCTACACCTTC
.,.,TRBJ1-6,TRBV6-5,CASSYSNFGFDSPLHF,TGTGCCAGCAGTTACTCGAACTTTGGTTTCGATTCACCCCTCCACTTT
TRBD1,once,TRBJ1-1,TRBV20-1,CSASQGQRLNTEAFF,TGCAGTGCTAGTCAGGGACAGCGATTGAACACTGAAGCTTTCTTT
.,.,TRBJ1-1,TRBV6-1,CASSEGNRISNTEAFF,TGTGCCAGCAGTGAAGGGAACAGGATCTCCAACACTGAAGCTTTCTTT
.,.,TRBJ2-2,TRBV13,CASSSKTWVDTGELFF,TGTGCCAGCAGCTCCAAGACATGGGTAGACACCGGGGAGCTGTTTTTT
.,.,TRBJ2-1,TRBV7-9,CASSTTEGNEQFF,TGTGCCAGCAGCACCACCGAGGGAAATGAGCAGTTCTTC
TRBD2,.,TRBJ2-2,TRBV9,CASSVSGRDTGELFF,TGTGCCAGCAGCGTTAGCGGGAGGGACACCGGGGAGCTGTTTTTT
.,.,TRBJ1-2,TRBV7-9,CASSLMDRRYGYTF,TGTGCCAGCAGCTTGATGGACAGACGGTATGGCTACACCTTC
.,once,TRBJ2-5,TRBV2,CASSESGTAYQETQYF,TGTGCCAGCAGTGAATCCGGGACTGCGTACCAAGAGACCCAGTACTTC
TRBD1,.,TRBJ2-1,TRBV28,CASSSNRGYNEQFF,TGTGCCAGCAGTTCCAACAGGGGTTACAATGAGCAGTTCTTC
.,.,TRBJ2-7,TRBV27,CASSLMSGSYEQYF,TGTGCCAGCAGTTTAATGTCAGGCTCCTACGAGCAGTACTTC
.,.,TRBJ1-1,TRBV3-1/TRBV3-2,CASTGFSGTEAFF,TGTGCCAGCACGGGATTCAGTGGGACTGAAGCTTTCTTT
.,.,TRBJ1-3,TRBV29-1,CSVKNLSGNTIYF,TGCAGCGTTAAAAATCTCTCTGGAAACACCATATATTTT
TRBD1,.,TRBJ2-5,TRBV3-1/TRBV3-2,CASSQGQGRETQYF,TGTGCCAGCAGCCAAGGACAGGGACGTGAGACCCAGTACTTC
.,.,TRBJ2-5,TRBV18,CASSPGRGPQETQYF,TGTGCCAGCTCACCGGGCAGGGGCCCCCAAGAGACCCAGTACTTC
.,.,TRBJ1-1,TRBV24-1,CATSVTGGGTNTEAFF,TGTGCCACCAGTGTCACTGGGGGCGGAACAAACACTGAAGCTTTCTTT
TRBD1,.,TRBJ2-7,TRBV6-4,CASSPSGTGIYEQYF,TGTGCCAGCAGTCCCTCCGGGACAGGGATCTACGAGCAGTACTTC
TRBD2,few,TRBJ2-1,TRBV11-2,CASSLGLAYNEQFF,TGTGCCAGCAGCCTCGGACTAGCCTACAATGAGCAGTTCTTC
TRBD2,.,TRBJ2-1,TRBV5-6,CASSPGGTSGSSSYNEQFF,TGTGCCAGCAGCCCCGGAGGGACTAGCGGCTCGAGCTCCTACAATGAGCAGTTCTTC
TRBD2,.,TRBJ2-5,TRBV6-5,CASSRGLEETQYF,TGTGCCAGCAGCCGGGGACTAGAAGAGACCCAGTACTTC
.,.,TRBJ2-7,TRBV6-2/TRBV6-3,CASSSSIGEQYF,TGTGCCAGCAGTTCCTCCATCGGCGAGCAGTACTTC
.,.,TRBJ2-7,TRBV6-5,CASSTPSRGEQYF,TGTGCCAGCAGCACCCCGAGCCGAGGCGAGCAGTACTTC
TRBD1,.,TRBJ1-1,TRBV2,CASRGQGVTEAFF,TGTGCCAGCAGGGGACAGGGGGTGACTGAAGCTTTCTTT
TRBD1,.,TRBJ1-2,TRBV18,CASSQGANNYGYTF,TGTGCCAGCTCACAGGGGGCGAACAACTATGGCTACACCTTC
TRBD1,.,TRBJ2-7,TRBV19,CASSIGGTGGIYEQYF,TGTGCCAGTAGTATAGGTGGGACAGGGGGGATCTACGAGCAGTACTTC